The source of this T cell receptor beta chain is a study of vaccination effects on CD4 cells after COVID-19. As concerns this clone: Its specificity is unknown.

Generated by immunoSEQ multiplex PCR, the TCRdb table keeps only in-frame clones and is missing some. The table lists 42,000 or so clones, roughly 70% of them singletons. Antigen-specific CD4+ T cell clonotypes were called by their expansion after viral peptide-pool culture in ViraFEST. The culture ran for about 11 days, and then CD4+ T cells were isolated. A PCR test confirmed that the person had SARS-CoV-2 infection between March and December 2020. CDR3 length equals 12 residues. V lost 0 bases to trimming and J lost 8 bases, with 7 bases between them. Per germline, CDR1 GTSNPN and CDR2 SVGIG (reference sequence).

This specimen was CD4+ T cells from PBMCs cultured with a peptide pool, taken before COVID-19 vaccination. The receptor was derived from a human donor who had a prior SARS-CoV-2 infection. This chain uses TRBV30 with TRBJ1-4; D remains unclear. In DNA form, the CDR3 reads TGTGCCTGGAGTGTAGGTACCGAAAAACTGTTTTTT. Protein product: CAWSVGTEKLFF.